This T cell receptor (beta chain) is drawn from a study of response to subunit inactivated influenza vaccine. General study results and limits: Authors proposed each seasonal influenza vaccination draws in few new T cells.

This clonotype was detected a few times. Its target is unknown. A single record per CDR3 protein comes from TCRdb applying MiXCR to the RT-PCR reads. The table has roughly 570,000 distinct CDR3 sequences, 10% to 15% seen once. V dropped 5 bases and J dropped 6 bases, with 10 bases sitting between them. Germline V lookup: CDR1 SGHTA, CDR2 FQGNSA. This CDR3 is 13 amino acids long. The chain recombines TRBV7-2 with TRBJ2-2, with D uncertain. The sample consisted of PBMCs from blood, taken roughly 47 days after vaccination. The origin of this receptor is a man in his forties or fifties who received an inactivated influenza vaccine. The CDR3 DNA reads as TGTGCCAGCAGCCCCCGCCGACCCGGGGAGCTGTTTTTT. Its translation: CASSPRRPGELFF.